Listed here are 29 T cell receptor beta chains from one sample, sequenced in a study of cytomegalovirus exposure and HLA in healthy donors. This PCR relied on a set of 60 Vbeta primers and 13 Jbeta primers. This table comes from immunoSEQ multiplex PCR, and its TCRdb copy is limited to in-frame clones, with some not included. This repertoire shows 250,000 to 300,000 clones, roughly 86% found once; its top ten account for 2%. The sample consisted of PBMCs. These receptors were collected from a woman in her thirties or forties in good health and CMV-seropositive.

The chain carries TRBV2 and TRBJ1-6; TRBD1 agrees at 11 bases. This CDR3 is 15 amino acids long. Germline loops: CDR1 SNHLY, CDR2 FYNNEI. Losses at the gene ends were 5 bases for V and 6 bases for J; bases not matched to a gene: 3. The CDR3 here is CASSWTGGPNSPLHF. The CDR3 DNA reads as TGTGCCAGCAGTTGGACAGGGGGCCCTAATTCACCCCTCCACTTT.

CDR3 sequence: CASSFGGSVYEQYF. In nucleotides, the CDR3 is TGCGCCAGCAGCTTTGGCGGGAGCGTCTACGAGCAGTACTTC. This chain uses TRBV5-1 with TRBJ2-7; TRBD2 aligns across 7 bases. Germline lookup yields CDR1 SGHRS and CDR2 YFSETQ. Losses at the gene ends were 2 bases for V and 3 bases for J; bases not matched to a gene: 5. The CDR3 runs 14 residues.

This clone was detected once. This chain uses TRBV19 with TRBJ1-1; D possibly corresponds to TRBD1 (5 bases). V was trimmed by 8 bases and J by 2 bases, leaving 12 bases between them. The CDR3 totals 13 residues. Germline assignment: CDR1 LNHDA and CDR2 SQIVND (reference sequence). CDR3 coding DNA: TGTGCCAGTGATACAGACAGCAACACTGAAGCTTTCTTT. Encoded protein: CASDTDSNTEAFF.

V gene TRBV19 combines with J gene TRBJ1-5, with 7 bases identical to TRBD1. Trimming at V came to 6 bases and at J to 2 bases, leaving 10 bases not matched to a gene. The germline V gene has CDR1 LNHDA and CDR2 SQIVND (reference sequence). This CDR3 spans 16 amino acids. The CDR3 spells CASSTKTGVGNQPQHF. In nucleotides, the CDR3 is TGTGCCAGTAGCACCAAAACAGGGGTCGGCAATCAGCCCCAGCATTTT.

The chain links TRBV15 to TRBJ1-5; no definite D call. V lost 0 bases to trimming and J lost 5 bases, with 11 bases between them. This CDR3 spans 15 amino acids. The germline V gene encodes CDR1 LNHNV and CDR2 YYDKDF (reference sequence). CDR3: CATSRDGRNDQPQHF. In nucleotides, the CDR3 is TGTGCCACCAGCAGAGATGGGAGAAACGATCAGCCCCAGCATTTT.

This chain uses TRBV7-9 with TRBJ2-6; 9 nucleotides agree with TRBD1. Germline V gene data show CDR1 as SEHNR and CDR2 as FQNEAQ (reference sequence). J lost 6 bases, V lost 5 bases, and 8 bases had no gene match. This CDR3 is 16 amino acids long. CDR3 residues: CASSPAGQGKANVLTF. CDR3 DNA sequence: TGTGCCAGCAGCCCAGCGGGACAGGGTAAGGCCAACGTCCTGACTTTC. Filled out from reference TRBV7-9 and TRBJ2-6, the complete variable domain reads DTGVSQNPRHKITKRGQNVTFRCDPISEHNRLYWYRQTLGQGPEFLTYFQNEAQLEKSRLLSDRFSAERPKGSFSTLEIQRTEQGDSAMYLCASSPAGQGKANVLTFGAGSRLTVL.

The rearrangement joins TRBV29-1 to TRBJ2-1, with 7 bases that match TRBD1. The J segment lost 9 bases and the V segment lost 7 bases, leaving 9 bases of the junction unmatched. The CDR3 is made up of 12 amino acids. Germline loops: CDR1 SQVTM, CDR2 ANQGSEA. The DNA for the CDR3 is TGCAGCGAAGAGACAGGGAGTAGTGAGCAGTTCTTC. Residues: CSEETGSSEQFF.

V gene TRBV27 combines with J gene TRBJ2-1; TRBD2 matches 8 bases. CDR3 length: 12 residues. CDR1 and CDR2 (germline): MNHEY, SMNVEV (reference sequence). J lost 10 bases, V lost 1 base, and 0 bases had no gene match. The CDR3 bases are TGTGCCAGCAGTTTATTAGCGGGGGAGCAGTTCTTC. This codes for CASSLLAGEQFF.

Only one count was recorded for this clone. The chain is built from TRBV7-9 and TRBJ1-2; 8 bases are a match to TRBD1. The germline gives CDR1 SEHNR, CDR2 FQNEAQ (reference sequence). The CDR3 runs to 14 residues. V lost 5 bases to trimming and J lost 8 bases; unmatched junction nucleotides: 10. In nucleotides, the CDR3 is TGTGCCAGCAGCGTTGGACAGGGAGTAGACGGCTACACCTTC. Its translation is CASSVGQGVDGYTF.

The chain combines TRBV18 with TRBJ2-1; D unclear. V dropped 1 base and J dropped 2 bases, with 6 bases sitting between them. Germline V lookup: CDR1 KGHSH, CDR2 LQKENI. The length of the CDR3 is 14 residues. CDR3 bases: TGTGCCAGCTCACCACTAGAACCCTACAATGAGCAGTTCTTC. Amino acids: CASSPLEPYNEQFF.

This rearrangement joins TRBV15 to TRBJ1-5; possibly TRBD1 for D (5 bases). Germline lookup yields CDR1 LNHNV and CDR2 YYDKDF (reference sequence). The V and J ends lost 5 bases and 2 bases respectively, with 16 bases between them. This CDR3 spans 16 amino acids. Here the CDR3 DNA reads TGTGCCACCAGCCCCGCGGGGGATTTGGGCAATCAGCCCCAGCATTTT. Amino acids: CATSPAGDLGNQPQHF.

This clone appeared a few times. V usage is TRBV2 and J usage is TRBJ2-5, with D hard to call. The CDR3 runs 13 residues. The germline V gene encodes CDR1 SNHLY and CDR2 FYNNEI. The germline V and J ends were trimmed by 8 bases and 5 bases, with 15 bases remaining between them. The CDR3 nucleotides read TGTGCCAGCGAGCTTGAGAGAGGCGAGACCCAGTACTTC. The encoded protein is CASELERGETQYF.

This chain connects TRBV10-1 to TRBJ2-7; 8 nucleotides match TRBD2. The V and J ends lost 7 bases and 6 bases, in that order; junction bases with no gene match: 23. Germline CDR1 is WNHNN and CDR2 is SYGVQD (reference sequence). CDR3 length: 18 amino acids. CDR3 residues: CASIQGGTSVEIDCEQYF. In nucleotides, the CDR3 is TGCGCCAGCATCCAGGGTGGGACTAGTGTCGAGATTGATTGCGAGCAGTACTTC.

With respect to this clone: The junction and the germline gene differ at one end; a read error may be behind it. This CDR3 reads CASSEPDRVGSTIYF. DNA of the CDR3: TGTGCCAGCAGTGAACCCGACAGGGTTGGAAGCACCATATATTTT. The chain uses TRBV25-1 and TRBJ1-3; TRBD1 matches at 7 bases. This CDR3 comprises 15 residues. Germline V CDR1 and CDR2: MGHDK, SYGVNS.

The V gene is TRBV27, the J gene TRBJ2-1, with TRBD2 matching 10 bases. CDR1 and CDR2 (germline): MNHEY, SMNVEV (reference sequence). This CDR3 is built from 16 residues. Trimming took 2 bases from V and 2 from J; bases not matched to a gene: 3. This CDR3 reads CASSLALAGTYNEQFF. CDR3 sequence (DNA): TGTGCCAGCAGTTTAGCACTAGCGGGGACCTACAATGAGCAGTTCTTC.

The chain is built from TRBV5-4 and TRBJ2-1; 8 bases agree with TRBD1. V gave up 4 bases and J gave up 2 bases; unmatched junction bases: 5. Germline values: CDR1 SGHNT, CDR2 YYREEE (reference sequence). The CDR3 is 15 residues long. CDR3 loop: CASSVDRATYNEQFF. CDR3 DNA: TGTGCCAGCAGCGTGGACAGGGCAACCTACAATGAGCAGTTCTTC.

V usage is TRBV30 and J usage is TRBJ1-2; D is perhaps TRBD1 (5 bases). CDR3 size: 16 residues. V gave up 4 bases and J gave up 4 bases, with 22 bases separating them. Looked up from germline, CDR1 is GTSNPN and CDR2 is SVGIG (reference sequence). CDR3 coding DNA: TGTGCCTGGACCCCCTCGGGGGACCTCCCATCCTATGGCTACACCTTC. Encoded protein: CAWTPSGDLPSYGYTF.

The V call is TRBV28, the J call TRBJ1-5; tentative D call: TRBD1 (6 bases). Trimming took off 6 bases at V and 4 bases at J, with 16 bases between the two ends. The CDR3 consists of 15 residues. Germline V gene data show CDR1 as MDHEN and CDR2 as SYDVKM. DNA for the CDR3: TGTGCCAGCAGGCTACAGGGTTTAGGAAATCAGCCCCAGCATTTT. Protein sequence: CASRLQGLGNQPQHF.

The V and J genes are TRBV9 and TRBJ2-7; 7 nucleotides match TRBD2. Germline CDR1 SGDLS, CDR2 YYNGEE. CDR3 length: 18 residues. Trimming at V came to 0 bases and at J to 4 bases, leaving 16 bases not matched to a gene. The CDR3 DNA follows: TGTGCCAGCAGCGTAGTGGGGCGCGCGGGAGATAGGGGTTACGAGCAGTACTTC. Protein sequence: CASSVVGRAGDRGYEQYF.

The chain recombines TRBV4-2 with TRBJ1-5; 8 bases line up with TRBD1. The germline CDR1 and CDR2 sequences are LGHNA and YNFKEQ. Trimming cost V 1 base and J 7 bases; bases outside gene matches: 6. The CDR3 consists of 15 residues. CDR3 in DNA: TGTGCCAGCAGCCAAGGTCCAGGGGGCATCCAGCCCCAGCATTTT. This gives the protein CASSQGPGGIQPQHF.

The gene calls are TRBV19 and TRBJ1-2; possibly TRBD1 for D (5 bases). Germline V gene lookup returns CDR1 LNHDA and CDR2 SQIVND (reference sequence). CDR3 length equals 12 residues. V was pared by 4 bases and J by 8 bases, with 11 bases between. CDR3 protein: CASSTGLQGYTF. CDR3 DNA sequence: TGTGCCAGTAGTACAGGGTTACAGGGCTACACCTTC.

CDR3 protein: CASSLVTRQIHEQFF. The DNA of the CDR3 is TGTGCCAGCAGTTTAGTGACGAGGCAGATACATGAGCAGTTCTTC. J is TRBJ2-1 and V is TRBV27; D is unresolved. CDR3 size: 15 residues. The germline V gene encodes CDR1 MNHEY and CDR2 SMNVEV (reference sequence). Trimming removed 2 bases at V and 8 bases at J, with 16 bases between.

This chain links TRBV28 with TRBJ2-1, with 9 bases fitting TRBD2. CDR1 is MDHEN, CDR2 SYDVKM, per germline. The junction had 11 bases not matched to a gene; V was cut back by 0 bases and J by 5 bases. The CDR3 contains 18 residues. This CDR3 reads CASSLWAMAGGPHNEQFF. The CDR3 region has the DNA TGTGCCAGCAGTTTATGGGCCATGGCGGGAGGGCCGCACAATGAGCAGTTCTTC.

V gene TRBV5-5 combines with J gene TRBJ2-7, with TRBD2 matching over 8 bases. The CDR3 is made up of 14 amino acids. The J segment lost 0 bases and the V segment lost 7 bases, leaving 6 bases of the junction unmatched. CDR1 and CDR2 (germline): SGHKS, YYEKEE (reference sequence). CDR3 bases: TGTGCCAGCTCCGAGACTAGCGCCTCCTACGAGCAGTACTTC. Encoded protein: CASSETSASYEQYF.

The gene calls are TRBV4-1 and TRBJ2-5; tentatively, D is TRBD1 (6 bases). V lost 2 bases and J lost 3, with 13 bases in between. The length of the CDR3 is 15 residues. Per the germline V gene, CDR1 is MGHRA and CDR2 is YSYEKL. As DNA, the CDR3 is TGCGCCAGCAGCCAACCCGAAAGGGGGAAAGAGACCCAGTACTTC. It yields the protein CASSQPERGKETQYF.

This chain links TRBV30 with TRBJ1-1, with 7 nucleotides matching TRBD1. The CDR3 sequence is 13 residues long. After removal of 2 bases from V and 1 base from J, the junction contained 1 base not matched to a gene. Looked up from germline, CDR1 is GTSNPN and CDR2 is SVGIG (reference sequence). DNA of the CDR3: TGTGCCTGGAGTAGGACAGGGAACACTGAAGCTTTCTTT. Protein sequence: CAWSRTGNTEAFF.

This chain's CDR3 is CASSWGRTNNEQFF. As DNA, the CDR3 is TGTGCCAGCAGCTGGGGACGGACTAACAATGAGCAGTTCTTC. The rearrangement joins TRBV5-4 to TRBJ2-1, with D tentatively TRBD2 (6 bases). The germline gives CDR1 SGHNT, CDR2 YYREEE (reference sequence). Trimming removed 3 bases from V and 5 bases from J, with 12 bases in between. The CDR3 is made up of 14 amino acids.

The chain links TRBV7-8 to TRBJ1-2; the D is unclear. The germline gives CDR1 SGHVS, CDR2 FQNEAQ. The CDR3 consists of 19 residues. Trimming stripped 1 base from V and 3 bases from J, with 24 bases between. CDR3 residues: CASSLGTGGGPWEDYGYTF. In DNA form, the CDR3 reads TGTGCCAGCAGCTTAGGAACCGGAGGAGGCCCCTGGGAGGACTATGGCTACACCTTC.

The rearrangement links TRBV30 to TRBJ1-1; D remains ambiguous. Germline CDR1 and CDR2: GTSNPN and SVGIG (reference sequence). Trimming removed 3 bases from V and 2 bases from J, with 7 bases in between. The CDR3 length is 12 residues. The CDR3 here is CAWRMSNTEAFF. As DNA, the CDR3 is TGTGCCTGGAGAATGTCTAACACTGAAGCTTTCTTT.